Listed below are T cell receptor beta chains from one sample, sequenced in a study of OX40 agonist ivuxolimab in advanced cancers. The repertoire was sequenced with immunoSEQ multiplex PCR; TCRdb's copy has only in-frame clones and lacks some. The table has under 90,000 clones, approximately 88% seen once. The material sequenced was CD4+ or CD8+ T cells sorted from blood, taken in a trial of the OX40 agonist ivuxolimab. The source is an adult with an advanced solid tumor such as melanoma, head and neck, liver or kidney cancer. Both conserved end residues are part of each CDR3. The D gene is left open where the match is weak. Clone size appears in some rows only: once, few, many, or a class for an expanded clone.

v_call: TRBV11-2
j_call: TRBJ1-3
clone_size: few
d_call: NA
cdr3_aa: CASSRDNPGNTIYF
cdr3_nt: TGTGCCAGCAGCAGGGACAACCCTGGAAACACCATATATTTT

v_call: TRBV6-1
j_call: TRBJ2-7
clone_size: NA
d_call: NA
cdr3_aa: CASSELKQGGYEQYF
cdr3_nt: TGTGCCAGCAGTGAGTTAAAACAGGGCGGCTACGAGCAGTACTTC

v_call: TRBV19
j_call: TRBJ2-1
clone_size: NA
d_call: NA
cdr3_aa: CATTGRVRNEQFF
cdr3_nt: TGTGCCACCACGGGCAGGGTGAGGAATGAGCAGTTCTTC

v_call: TRBV18
j_call: TRBJ2-1
clone_size: NA
d_call: NA
cdr3_aa: CASSPRQGRENEQFF
cdr3_nt: TGTGCCAGCTCACCCCGACAGGGGAGGGAGAATGAGCAGTTCTTC

v_call: TRBV9
j_call: TRBJ2-1
clone_size: NA
d_call: TRBD2
cdr3_aa: CASSLRTSGLHNEQFF
cdr3_nt: TGTGCCAGCAGCTTGAGGACTAGCGGGTTACACAATGAGCAGTTCTTC

v_call: TRBV30
j_call: TRBJ2-1
clone_size: NA
d_call: NA
cdr3_aa: CAWQDYYNEQFF
cdr3_nt: TGTGCCTGGCAAGACTACTACAATGAGCAGTTCTTC

v_call: TRBV30
j_call: TRBJ2-7
clone_size: once
d_call: TRBD2
cdr3_aa: CAWSVGVAGDYEQYF
cdr3_nt: TGTGCCTGGAGTGTAGGCGTAGCGGGAGACTACGAGCAGTACTTC

v_call: TRBV19
j_call: TRBJ2-1
clone_size: NA
d_call: TRBD2
cdr3_aa: CASRPSLAGYYNEQFF
cdr3_nt: TGTGCCAGTAGGCCGTCCCTAGCGGGATACTACAATGAGCAGTTCTTC

v_call: TRBV30
j_call: TRBJ2-1
clone_size: NA
d_call: NA
cdr3_aa: CAWSGGGGNEQFF
cdr3_nt: TGTGCCTGGAGTGGCGGAGGGGGCAATGAGCAGTTCTTC

v_call: TRBV7-2
j_call: TRBJ1-1
clone_size: once
d_call: NA
cdr3_aa: CASRGQMNTEAFF
cdr3_nt: TGTGCCAGCAGAGGACAGATGAACACTGAAGCTTTCTTT

v_call: TRBV28
j_call: TRBJ2-7
clone_size: NA
d_call: TRBD1
cdr3_aa: CASRSGQGYYEQYF
cdr3_nt: TGTGCCAGCAGATCGGGACAGGGCTACTACGAGCAGTACTTC

v_call: TRBV18
j_call: TRBJ2-7
clone_size: NA
d_call: NA
cdr3_aa: CASSLTYPYEQYF
cdr3_nt: TGTGCCAGCTCACTCACCTACCCCTACGAGCAGTACTTC

v_call: TRBV7-9
j_call: TRBJ2-7
clone_size: once
d_call: TRBD1
cdr3_aa: CASSLHGVGGLDF
cdr3_nt: TGTGCCAGCAGCTTGCATGGGGTAGGGGGCCTAGACTTC

v_call: TRBV7-6
j_call: TRBJ2-2
clone_size: NA
d_call: TRBD2
cdr3_aa: CASGLAANTGELFF
cdr3_nt: TGTGCCAGCGGACTAGCGGCGAACACCGGGGAGCTGTTTTTT

v_call: TRBV14
j_call: TRBJ2-3
clone_size: NA
d_call: NA
cdr3_aa: CASSPFRGYTDTQYF
cdr3_nt: TGTGCCAGCAGCCCCTTTAGGGGTTACACAGATACGCAGTATTTT

v_call: TRBV10-3
j_call: TRBJ1-1
clone_size: NA
d_call: TRBD1
cdr3_aa: CAITRQGGNTEAFF
cdr3_nt: TGTGCCATCACCAGACAGGGGGGGAACACTGAAGCTTTCTTT